Listed below are T cell receptor beta chains from one sample, sequenced in a study of T cells in Graves' hyperthyroidism and ophthalmopathy. TCRdb re-analysed the multiplex PCR reads in MiXCR, keeping a single row per CDR3 protein. Of over 550,000 distinct CDR3 sequences listed, over 15% were seen once; the top ten hold around 18%. The source material was blood. Receptors were obtained from a woman aged 18-29 years with Graves' hyperthyroidism. CDR3s include the opening cysteine and the closing phenylalanine or tryptophan. D genes are given only for firm matches. Clone size is stated in some rows and not others, as once, few, many or a class when expanded.

many	-	TRBV12-3/TRBV12-4	TRBJ2-5	TGTGCCAGCAGTTTACGGCAAGGGCCGGGGGAGACCCAGTACTTC	CASSLRQGPGETQYF
few	-	TRBV20-1	TRBJ2-2	TGCAGTGCTAGAGATGCAGGGCACACCGGGGAGCTGTTTTTT	CSARDAGHTGELFF
many	-	TRBV20-1	TRBJ2-7	TGCAGTGCTAGGGTCGGGACGACCTACGAGCAGTACTTC	CSARVGTTYEQYF
few	-	TRBV19	TRBJ1-5	TGTGCCAGTAGTATAACCGGGTCAGGGAATCAGCCCCAGCATTTT	CASSITGSGNQPQHF
many	TRBD1	TRBV7-9	TRBJ2-5	TGTGCCAGCAGCTTGGGGACAGGAGTACAAGAGACCCAGTACTTC	CASSLGTGVQETQYF
many	-	TRBV28	TRBJ2-7	TGTGCCAGCAGTCCATTTCGTTTGGGCTACGAGCAGTACTTC	CASSPFRLGYEQYF
many	-	TRBV7-8	TRBJ2-2	TGTGCCAGCAGCGTCCGAGCGGTGAACACCGGGGAGCTGTTTTTT	CASSVRAVNTGELFF
many	-	TRBV28	TRBJ1-5	TGTGCCAGCAGTTTGGGCAGATACAATCAGCCCCAGCATTTT	CASSLGRYNQPQHF
-	-	TRBV20-1	TRBJ2-7	TGCAGTGCTAGTAAGAGCTCCTACGAGCAGTACTTC	CSASKSSYEQYF
many	TRBD2	TRBV20-1	TRBJ2-3	TGCAGTGCTAGCCCTGAAGGGAGCGGGAGTTGGACAGATACGCAGTATTTT	CSASPEGSGSWTDTQYF
-	-	TRBV2	TRBJ2-1	TGTGCCAGCAGTGAGGGGCTAGCAGGCGATGAGCAGTTCTTC	CASSEGLAGDEQFF
-	-	TRBV19	TRBJ2-1	TGTGCCAGTAGTATAAGTGATGGGGCTCCTACGTTCTTC	CASSISDGAPTFF
many	-	TRBV11-3	TRBJ2-1	TGTGCCAGCAGCTCCACCGGGACATACGGGGATGAGCAGTTCTTC	CASSSTGTYGDEQFF
many	-	TRBV29-1	TRBJ2-7	TGCAGCGTTGGCCTAGCCTACGAGCAGTACTTC	CSVGLAYEQYF
many	-	TRBV3-1	TRBJ1-1	TGTGCCAGCAGTTCACCGCCACAGAACACTGAAGCTTTCTTT	CASSSPPQNTEAFF
-	TRBD2	TRBV12-3/TRBV12-4	TRBJ2-3	TGTGCCAGCAGTCAAAGCGGGAGGGGCGATACGCAGTATTTT	CASSQSGRGDTQYF
-	-	TRBV11-2	TRBJ1-6	TGTGCCAGCAGCTTAAAACCGGCGGGTTCACCCCTCCACTTT	CASSLKPAGSPLHF
many	-	TRBV20-1	TRBJ2-7	TGCAGTGCTCTCGGTCCTGATTCCTACGAGCAGTACTTC	CSALGPDSYEQYF
-	-	TRBV9	TRBJ2-2	TGTGCCAGCAGCGTAGAAGGGACCTCGAACACCGGGGAGCTGTTTTTT	CASSVEGTSNTGELFF
many	TRBD2	TRBV7-8	TRBJ2-1	TGTGCCAGCAGCCTCCCCTCGCTGGGACTAGCGGACCGAGAGGAGCAGTTCTTC	CASSLPSLGLADREEQFF
-	TRBD1	TRBV5-1	TRBJ1-2	TGCGCCAGCAGGGGGACAGGGAGGGCTAACTATGGCTACACCTTC	CASRGTGRANYGYTF
-	-	TRBV5-1	TRBJ2-2	TGCGCCAGCAGCTTCCAACCCACCGGGGAGCTGTTTTTT	CASSFQPTGELFF
many	-	TRBV20-1	TRBJ2-3	TGCAGTGCTAGAGGGTTGGGGGGCAGCCTCCCCACAGATACGCAGTATTTT	CSARGLGGSLPTDTQYF
-	TRBD2	TRBV4-1	TRBJ2-7	TGCGCCAGCAGCCAGGATAGCGGGAGGGCCGCCTACGAGCAGTACTTC	CASSQDSGRAAYEQYF
-	-	TRBV6-2/TRBV6-3	TRBJ1-5	TGTGCCAACAGTTACTCGATTCTGGGGGGCCGGGGCAATCAGCCCCAGCATTTT	CANSYSILGGRGNQPQHF
few	-	TRBV10-2	TRBJ1-2	TGCGCCAGCAGCATAACCCCTGAGAGGCCCCTTAGAGGCTACACCTTC	CASSITPERPLRGYTF
many	-	TRBV12-3/TRBV12-4	TRBJ2-1	TGTGCCAGTAAGACGGGTAGCTCCTACAATGAGCAGTTCTTC	CASKTGSSYNEQFF
many	TRBD1	TRBV30	TRBJ1-1	TGTGCCTGGGGACAGGGTTACGAAGCTTTCTTT	CAWGQGYEAFF
many	TRBD2	TRBV7-2	TRBJ2-3	TGTGCCAGCAGCTTAGAGGCGGGAGGGCCGGATACGCAGTATTTT	CASSLEAGGPDTQYF
once	TRBD1	TRBV4-1	TRBJ2-7	TGCGCCAGCAGCCAAGATCTGCCGGGCCAGGGGGCGCAGCAGTACTTC	CASSQDLPGQGAQQYF
many	-	TRBV6-1	TRBJ2-7	TGTGCCAGTGCACCCCCCGGGTACGAGCAGTACTTC	CASAPPGYEQYF
many	TRBD2	TRBV24-1	TRBJ2-1	TGTGCCACCAGTGATTTAAGCGGGAACAGCTCCTACAATGAGCAGTTCTTC	CATSDLSGNSSYNEQFF
few	TRBD1	TRBV28	TRBJ2-2	TGTGCCAGCAGTTCCCTGACAGGGTTTGGAACCGGGGAGCTGTTTTTT	CASSSLTGFGTGELFF
few	-	TRBV6-1	TRBJ1-1	TGTGCCAGCACATCGGGGGGCTCCCCGAACACTGAAGCTTTCTTT	CASTSGGSPNTEAFF
once	-	TRBV12-3/TRBV12-4	TRBJ1-2	TGTGCCAGCAGTCGATATCAGAACCAGGGCTACACCTTC	CASSRYQNQGYTF
many	-	TRBV29-1	TRBJ1-1	TGCAGCGTTGCTCGGCAGGGGCGGGAGACTGAAGCTTTCTTT	CSVARQGRETEAFF
few	-	TRBV4-3	TRBJ2-7	TGCGCCAGCAGCCAAGAGTACACGGTGTCCTACGAGCAGTACTTC	CASSQEYTVSYEQYF
few	-	TRBV11-3	TRBJ2-1	TGTGCCAGCAGCGTAGAGGCGGGGACCTACAATGAGCAGTTCTTC	CASSVEAGTYNEQFF
many	-	TRBV11-2	TRBJ2-5	TGTGCCAGCAGCTTGATTAAAGAGACCCAGTACTTC	CASSLIKETQYF
few	-	TRBV24-1	TRBJ2-5	TGTGCCACCAGTGACGCCCCCGCGACAGGACAAGAGACCCAGTACTTC	CATSDAPATGQETQYF
-	-	TRBV19	TRBJ1-2	TGTGCCAGTACCAAAACATGGGGACTAACTAACTATGGCTACACCTTC	CASTKTWGLTNYGYTF
-	TRBD1	TRBV11-2	TRBJ2-7	TGTGCCAGCAGCTCCGGGACAGGTGTCCTAAAGCAGTACTTC	CASSSGTGVLKQYF
many	-	TRBV12-3/TRBV12-4	TRBJ2-3	TGTGCCAGCAGTTTAGAAGGGGCATCCCATACGCAGTATTTT	CASSLEGASHTQYF
many	-	TRBV12-3/TRBV12-4	TRBJ2-5	TGTGCCAGCAGTTTAGACAGGGATTTGGAGACCCAGTACTTC	CASSLDRDLETQYF
few	TRBD1	TRBV28	TRBJ1-2	TGTGCCAGCAGCAAGGACAGGGGGGGGAACTATGGCTACACCTTC	CASSKDRGGNYGYTF
-	TRBD2	TRBV9	TRBJ2-7	TGTGCCAGCAGCGTTTCGCGGGAGGGAAACGAGCAGTACTTC	CASSVSREGNEQYF
-	TRBD1	TRBV10-3	TRBJ2-3	TGTGCCATCAGTGGACAGGGGGCGGATCTCACAGATACGCAGTATTTT	CAISGQGADLTDTQYF
few	-	TRBV3-1	TRBJ1-2	TGTGCCAGCAGCCAGACCCTCCCCTATGGCTACACCTTC	CASSQTLPYGYTF
-	-	TRBV4-3	TRBJ1-5	TGCGCCAGCAGCCCGTCTTGGAGGCAGCCCCAGCATTTT	CASSPSWRQPQHF
many	-	TRBV2	TRBJ1-3	TGTGCCAAGCAAGCGGTGAACTCTGGAAACACCATATATTTT	CAKQAVNSGNTIYF
-	-	TRBV3-1	TRBJ2-7	TGTGCCAGCAGTCCGACTACCTTGACCTACGAGCAGTACTTC	CASSPTTLTYEQYF
few	TRBD1	TRBV5-6	TRBJ1-6	TGTGCCAGCAGCGGCGGGACAGGGGAGTCTAATTCACCCCTCCACTTT	CASSGGTGESNSPLHF
many	TRBD1	TRBV12-3/TRBV12-4	TRBJ1-4	TGTGCCAGCAGGACGGGACAGGGGGCTGGTAAACTGTTTTTT	CASRTGQGAGKLFF
few	-	TRBV6-1	TRBJ2-5	TGTGCCAGCACCGGATGGGGTGGGGAGACCCAGTACTTC	CASTGWGGETQYF
many	TRBD2	TRBV4-1	TRBJ2-3	TGCGCCAGCAGCCCCGGACTAGCGTACAGCACAGATACGCAGTATTTT	CASSPGLAYSTDTQYF
once	TRBD2	TRBV20-1	TRBJ2-7	TGCAGTGCTAGGATTCCGGTACTAGCGGGAGACACCTACGAGCAGTACTTC	CSARIPVLAGDTYEQYF
many	-	TRBV28	TRBJ1-2	TGTGCCAGCAGTTTATCGGGCGGTAACTATGGCTACACCTTC	CASSLSGGNYGYTF
few	TRBD1	TRBV6-2/TRBV6-3	TRBJ1-1	TGTGCCAGCAGTCGGGACAGCAAATTGAACACTGAAGCTTTCTTT	CASSRDSKLNTEAFF
many	-	TRBV6-5	TRBJ2-7	TGTGCCAGCAGTTACGGCAGGCGGACCTACGAGCAGTACTTC	CASSYGRRTYEQYF